This T cell receptor beta chain was obtained from a study of cytomegalovirus exposure and HLA in healthy donors. Across the study: A prior study identified some 100 million unique TCR beta sequences from 150 million to 200 million T cells.

Amplification used 60 Vbeta primers and 13 Jbeta primers. Assay: immunoSEQ multiplex PCR; the TCRdb copy retains only in-frame clones and omits some. The sample includes under 150,000 clones, roughly 69% of them seen just once. In regard to this clone: Its antigen remains unknown.

Whole-study results and caveats: The study labeled 164 TCR beta chains cytomegalovirus-associated.

Donors showed nominal health when sampled, although they likely had unrecorded immune exposures. There are 12 residues in the CDR3. Germline V gene data show CDR1 as GTSNPN and CDR2 as SVGIG (reference sequence). Trimming stripped 3 bases from V and 9 bases from J, with 13 bases between. Sequencing used PBMCs. The chain has TRBV30 and TRBJ2-3, with a possible D match to TRBD2 (6 bases). This TCR came from a human donor in good health. The CDR3 here is CAWRTRSITQYF. The CDR3 nucleotides read TGTGCCTGGAGGACTAGGTCTATAACGCAGTATTTT. Full variable domain (rest looked up from reference TRBV30 and TRBJ2-3): SQTIHQWPATLVQPVGSPLSLECTVEGTSNPNLYWYRQAAGRGLQLLFYSVGIGQISSEVPQNLSASRPQDRQFILSSKKLLLSDSGFYLCAWRTRSITQYFGPGTRLTVL.